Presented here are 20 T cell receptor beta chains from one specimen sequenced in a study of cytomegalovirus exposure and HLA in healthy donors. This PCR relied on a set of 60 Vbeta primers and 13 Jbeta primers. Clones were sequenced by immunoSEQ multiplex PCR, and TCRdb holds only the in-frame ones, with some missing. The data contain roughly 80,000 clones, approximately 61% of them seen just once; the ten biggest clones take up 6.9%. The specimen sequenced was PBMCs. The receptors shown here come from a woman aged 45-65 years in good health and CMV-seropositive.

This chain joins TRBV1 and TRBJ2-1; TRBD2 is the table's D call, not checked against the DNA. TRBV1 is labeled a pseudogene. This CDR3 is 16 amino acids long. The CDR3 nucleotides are TGCACCAGCAGCCAAGAGTTAACTAGCTCCTACAATGAGCAGTTCTTC. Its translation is CTSSQELTSSYNEQFF.

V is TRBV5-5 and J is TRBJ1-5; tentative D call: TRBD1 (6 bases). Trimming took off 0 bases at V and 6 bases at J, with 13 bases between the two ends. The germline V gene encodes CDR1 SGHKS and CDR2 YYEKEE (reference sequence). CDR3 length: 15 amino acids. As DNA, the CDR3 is TGTGCCAGCAGCTTGGGGACTCCAGGGGTTCAGCCCCAGCATTTT. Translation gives CASSLGTPGVQPQHF.

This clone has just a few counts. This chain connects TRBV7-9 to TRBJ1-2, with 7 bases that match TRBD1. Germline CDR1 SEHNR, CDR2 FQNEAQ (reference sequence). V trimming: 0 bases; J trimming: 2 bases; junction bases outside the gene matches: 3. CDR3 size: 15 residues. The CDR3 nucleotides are TGTGCCAGCAGCTTAGCTCTCAGGGGGAACTATGGCTACACCTTC. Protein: CASSLALRGNYGYTF.

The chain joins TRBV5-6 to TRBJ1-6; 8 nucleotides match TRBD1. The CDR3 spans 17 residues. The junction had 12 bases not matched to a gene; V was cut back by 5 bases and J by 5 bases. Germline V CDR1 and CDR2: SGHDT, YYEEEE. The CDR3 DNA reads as TGTGCCAGCAGACGGGGGTGGCAGGGGGCGAATAATTCACCCCTCCACTTT. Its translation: CASRRGWQGANNSPLHF.

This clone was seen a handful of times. The CDR3 DNA reads as TGCGCCAGCAGCCAAGATACGGCGGGGGGGCCGTACTTC. Its protein is CASSQDTAGGPYF. J is TRBJ2-5 and V is TRBV4-1; 9 positions match TRBD2. The CDR3 has 13 residues. Trimming cost V 0 bases and J 13 bases; bases outside gene matches: 6. Per germline, CDR1 MGHRA and CDR2 YSYEKL.

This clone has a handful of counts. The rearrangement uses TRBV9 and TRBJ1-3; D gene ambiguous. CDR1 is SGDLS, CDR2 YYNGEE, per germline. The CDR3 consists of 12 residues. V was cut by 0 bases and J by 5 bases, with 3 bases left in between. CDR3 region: CASSVDRNTIYF. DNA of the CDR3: TGTGCCAGCAGCGTAGACAGAAACACCATATATTTT.

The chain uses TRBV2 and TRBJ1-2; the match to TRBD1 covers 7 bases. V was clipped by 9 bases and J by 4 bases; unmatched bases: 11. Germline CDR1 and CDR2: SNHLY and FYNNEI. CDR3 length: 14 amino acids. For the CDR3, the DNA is TGTGCCAGTCGAGGGACAGCCTCGAGCTATGGCTACACCTTC. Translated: CASRGTASSYGYTF.

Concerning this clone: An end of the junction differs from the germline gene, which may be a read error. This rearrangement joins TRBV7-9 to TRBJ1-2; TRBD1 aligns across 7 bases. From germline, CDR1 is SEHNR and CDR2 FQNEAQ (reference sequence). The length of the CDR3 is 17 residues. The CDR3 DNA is TGTTCCAGCAGCTCAGACAAAGACAGGGTTAAGGACTATGGCTACACCTTC. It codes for CSSSSDKDRVKDYGYTF.

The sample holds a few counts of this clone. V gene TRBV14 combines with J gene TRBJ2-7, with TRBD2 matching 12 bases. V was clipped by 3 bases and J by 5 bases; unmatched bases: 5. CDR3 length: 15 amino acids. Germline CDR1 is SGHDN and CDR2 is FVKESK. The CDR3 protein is CASSQRLAGDDEQYV. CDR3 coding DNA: TGTGCCAGCAGCCAGAGACTAGCGGGGGACGACGAGCAGTACGTC.

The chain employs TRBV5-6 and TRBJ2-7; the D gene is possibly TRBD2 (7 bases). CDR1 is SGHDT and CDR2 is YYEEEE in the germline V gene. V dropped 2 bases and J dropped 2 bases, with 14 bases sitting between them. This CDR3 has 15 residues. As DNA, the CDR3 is TGTGCCAGCAGCTTTAGGGGGGGCCTCCCCTACGAGCAGTACTTC. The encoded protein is CASSFRGGLPYEQYF.

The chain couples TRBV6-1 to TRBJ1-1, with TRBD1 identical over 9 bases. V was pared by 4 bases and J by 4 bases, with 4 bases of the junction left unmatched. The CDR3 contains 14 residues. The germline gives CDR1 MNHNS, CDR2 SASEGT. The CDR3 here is CASSVEDRGTEAFF. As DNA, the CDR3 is TGTGCCAGCAGTGTGGAGGACAGGGGCACTGAAGCTTTCTTT.

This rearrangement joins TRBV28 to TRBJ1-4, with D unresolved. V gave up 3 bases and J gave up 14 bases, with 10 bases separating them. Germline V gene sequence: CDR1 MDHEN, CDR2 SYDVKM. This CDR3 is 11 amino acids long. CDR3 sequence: CASSFQAWLFF. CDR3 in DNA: TGTGCCAGCAGTTTTCAGGCTTGGCTGTTTTTT.

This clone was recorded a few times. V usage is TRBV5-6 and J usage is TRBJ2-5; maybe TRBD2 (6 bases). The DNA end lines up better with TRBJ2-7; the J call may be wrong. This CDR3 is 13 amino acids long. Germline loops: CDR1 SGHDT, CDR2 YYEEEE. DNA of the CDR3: TGTGCCAGCAGCTTGTTCGGGGGAGACGAGCAGTACTTC. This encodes CASSLFGGDEQYF.

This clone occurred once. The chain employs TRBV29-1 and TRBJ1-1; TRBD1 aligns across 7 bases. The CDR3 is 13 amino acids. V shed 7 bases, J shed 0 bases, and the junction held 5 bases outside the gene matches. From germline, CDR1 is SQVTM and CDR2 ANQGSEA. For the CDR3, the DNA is TGCAGCGGTGCGGGACAGATGAACACTGAAGCTTTCTTT. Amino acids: CSGAGQMNTEAFF. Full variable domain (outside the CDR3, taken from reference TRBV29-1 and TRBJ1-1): SAVISQKPSRDICQRGTSLTIQCQVDSQVTMMFWYRQQPGQSLTLIATANQGSEATYESGFVIDKFPISRPNLTFSTLTVSNMSPEDSSIYLCSGAGQMNTEAFFGQGTRLTVV.

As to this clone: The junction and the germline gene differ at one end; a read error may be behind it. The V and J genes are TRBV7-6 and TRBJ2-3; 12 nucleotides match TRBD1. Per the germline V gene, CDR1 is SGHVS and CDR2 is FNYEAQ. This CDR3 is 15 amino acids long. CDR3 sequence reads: CASSLGTGGEDTQYF. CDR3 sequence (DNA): TGTGCCAGCAGTTTAGGGACAGGGGGCGAAGATACGCAGTATTTT.

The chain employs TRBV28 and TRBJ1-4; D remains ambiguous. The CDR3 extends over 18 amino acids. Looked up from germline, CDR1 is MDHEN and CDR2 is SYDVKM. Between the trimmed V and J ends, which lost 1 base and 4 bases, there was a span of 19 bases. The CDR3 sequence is CASSLFPPAATHNEKLFF. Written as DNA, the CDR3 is TGTGCCAGCAGTTTATTCCCACCGGCGGCAACCCATAATGAAAAACTGTTTTTT.

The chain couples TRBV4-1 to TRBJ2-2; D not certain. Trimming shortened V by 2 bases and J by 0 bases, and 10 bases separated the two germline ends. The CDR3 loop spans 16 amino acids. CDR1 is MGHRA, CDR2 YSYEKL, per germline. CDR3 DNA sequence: TGCGCCAGCAGCCAACCCTTTAATCCGAACACCGGGGAGCTGTTTTTT. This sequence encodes CASSQPFNPNTGELFF.

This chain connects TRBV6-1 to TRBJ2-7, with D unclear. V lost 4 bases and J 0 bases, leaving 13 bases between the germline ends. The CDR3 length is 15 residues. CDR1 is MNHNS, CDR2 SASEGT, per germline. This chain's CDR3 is CASSGLGSSSYEQYV. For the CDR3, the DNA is TGTGCCAGCAGTGGTTTGGGTTCTAGCTCCTACGAGCAGTACGTC.

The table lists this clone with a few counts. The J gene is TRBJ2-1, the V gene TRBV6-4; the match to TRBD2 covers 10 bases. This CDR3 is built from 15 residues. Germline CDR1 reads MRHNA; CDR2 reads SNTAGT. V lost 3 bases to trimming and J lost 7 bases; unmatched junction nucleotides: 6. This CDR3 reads CASSEEVAGGNEQFF. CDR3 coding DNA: TGTGCCAGCAGTGAAGAGGTAGCGGGGGGTAATGAGCAGTTCTTC.

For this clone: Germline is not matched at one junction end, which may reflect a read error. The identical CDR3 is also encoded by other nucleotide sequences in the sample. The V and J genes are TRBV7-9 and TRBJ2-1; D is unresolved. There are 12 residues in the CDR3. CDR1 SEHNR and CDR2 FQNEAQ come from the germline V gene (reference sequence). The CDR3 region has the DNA TGTTCCAGCAGCTCTTTATACAATGAGCAGTTCTTC. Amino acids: CSSSSLYNEQFF.